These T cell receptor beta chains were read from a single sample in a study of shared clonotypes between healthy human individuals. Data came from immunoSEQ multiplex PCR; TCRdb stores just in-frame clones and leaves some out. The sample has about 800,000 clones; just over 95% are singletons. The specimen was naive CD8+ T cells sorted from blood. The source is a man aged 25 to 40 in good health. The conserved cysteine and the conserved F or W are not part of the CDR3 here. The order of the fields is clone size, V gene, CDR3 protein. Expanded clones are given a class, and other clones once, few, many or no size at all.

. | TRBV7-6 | ASSLRGLDLGLYEQY
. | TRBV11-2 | ASGGSTGELF
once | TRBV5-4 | ASSKIDRGYETQY
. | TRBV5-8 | ASSHPRQVTYEQY
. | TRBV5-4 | ASSLWRGPNEQY
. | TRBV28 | ASSRWDRGYEQY
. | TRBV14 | ASSSREGIRTKAF
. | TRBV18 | ASSPEGPRQPQH
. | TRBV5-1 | ASSPPTDNEQF
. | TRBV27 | ASSSGSGTPSYEQY
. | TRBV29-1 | SGLTSGSTDTQY